The present entry profiles one T cell receptor beta chain with its context. Sequenced by immunoSEQ multiplex PCR; TCRdb stores in-frame clones only, minus some. The sample yields about 130,000 clones, around four fifths seen once. The data were obtained in a study of blood T cell repertoires in COVID-19. At the level of the study: COVID-19 samples from acute and convalescent phases originated in the United States, Italy and Spain. In each case, the material was cDNA or gDNA derived from T cells, B-cell-depleted T cells, or PBMCs.

Germline V gives CDR1 MDHEN, CDR2 SYDVKM. CDR3 length: 13 amino acids. V lost 8 bases and J 2 bases, leaving 10 bases between the germline ends. This TCR was recovered from a man aged 55 to 70 with acute or convalescent COVID-19. The chain uses TRBV28 and TRBJ2-1; weak D call: TRBD1 (6 bases). Sample: peripheral blood. This chain's CDR3 is CASWDTTYNEQFF. The CDR3 nucleotides read TGTGCCAGCTGGGACACTACCTACAATGAGCAGTTCTTC.